This passage covers 29 T cell receptor beta chains from one sample sequenced in a study of blood T cells in healthy people across ages. A second roughly 7 to 11 cycle PCR used barcoded and J-beta primers. TCRdb reprocessed the 5' RACE reads with MiXCR, giving one entry per CDR3 protein. This sample carries 650,000 to 700,000 distinct CDR3 sequences, roughly 32% of them seen once, and the ten largest clones take 15% to 19%. Sequencing input: blood. The receptors shown here come from a woman aged 80 or over in good health.

This clonotype was picked up many times. V gene TRBV7-2 combines with J gene TRBJ2-5; D not certain. The CDR3 runs to 14 residues. The V end was cut by 2 bases, the J end by 2 bases, with 9 bases between. Germline assignment: CDR1 SGHTA and CDR2 FQGNSA. The CDR3 nucleotides read TGTGCCAGCAGCTTATCCAACAGACAAGAGACCCAGTACTTC. Amino acid sequence: CASSLSNRQETQYF.

This clonotype has only a few counts. The CDR3 spells CASTMGQLNTEAFF. The CDR3 nucleotides read TGTGCCAGCACAATGGGACAGTTGAACACTGAAGCTTTCTTT. The rearrangement uses TRBV28 and TRBJ1-1; 7 nucleotides match TRBD1. The CDR3 length is 14 residues. Germline V lookup: CDR1 MDHEN, CDR2 SYDVKM. J lost 0 bases, V lost 7 bases, and 5 bases had no gene match.

The chain combines TRBV28 with TRBJ1-6; a possible D gene is TRBD1 (5 bases). Germline CDR1 and CDR2: MDHEN and SYDVKM. Trimming left V 5 bases short and J 3 bases short, with 17 bases between. This CDR3 has 17 amino acids. This chain's CDR3 is CASSTPGRRNYNSPLHF. DNA of the CDR3: TGTGCCAGCAGTACGCCGGGACGGAGAAACTATAATTCACCCCTCCACTTT.

This clonotype was seen repeatedly, ten times or more. The rearrangement joins TRBV20-1 to TRBJ2-7; D uncertain. The length of the CDR3 is 12 residues. Per the germline V gene, CDR1 is DFQATT and CDR2 is SNEGSKA (reference sequence). Trimming cost V 6 bases and J 0 bases, with 9 bases left between them. This CDR3 reads CSAARLSYEQYF. Here the CDR3 DNA reads TGCAGTGCGGCCCGGCTCTCCTACGAGCAGTACTTC.

There are a few counts of this clonotype. V gene TRBV5-1 combines with J gene TRBJ1-2; D is possibly TRBD1 (5 bases). Trimming stripped 2 bases from V and 8 bases from J, with 19 bases between. The germline gives CDR1 SGHRS, CDR2 YFSETQ. The CDR3 runs to 15 residues. DNA for the CDR3: TGCGCCAGCAGCTTTGTGGGGGACCCTGTCGAAGGCTACACCTTC. It yields the protein CASSFVGDPVEGYTF.

This chain connects TRBV7-2 to TRBJ2-1, with 12 bases aligning to TRBD2. Germline CDR1 is SGHTA and CDR2 is FQGNSA. This CDR3 comprises 16 residues. V lost 1 base to trimming and J lost 7 bases; unmatched junction nucleotides: 5. The CDR3 nucleotides are TGTGCCAGCAGCTTAGGCGCTAGCGGGAGGGTTAATGAGCAGTTCTTC. It translates to CASSLGASGRVNEQFF.

This clonotype appeared many times. The gene calls are TRBV18 and TRBJ2-7, with 8 bases fitting TRBD2. The germline V gene has CDR1 KGHSH and CDR2 LQKENI. V lost 3 bases, J lost 7 bases, and 2 bases stayed unmatched. The CDR3 contains 12 residues. CDR3 residues: CASSPAGGEQYF. Written as DNA, the CDR3 is TGTGCCAGCTCACCCGCGGGGGGTGAGCAGTACTTC.

This clonotype was detected ten times or more. The chain links TRBV7-6 to TRBJ2-5, with 8 bases lining up with TRBD2. The trim removed 0 bases at V and 3 bases at J, leaving 6 bases unmatched. CDR1 SGHVS and CDR2 FNYEAQ come from the germline V gene. CDR3 size: 16 residues. CDR3: CASSLATSGFKETQYF. The CDR3 region has the DNA TGTGCCAGCAGCTTAGCTACTAGCGGCTTCAAAGAGACCCAGTACTTC. Full variable domain (missing parts from reference TRBV7-6 and TRBJ2-5): GAGVSQSPRYKVTKRGQDVALRCDPISGHVSLYWYRQALGQGPEFLTYFNYEAQQDKSGLPNDRFSAERPEGSISTLTIQRTEQRDSAMYRCASSLATSGFKETQYFGPGTRLLVL.

This clonotype was counted many times. The chain employs TRBV20-1 and TRBJ2-3, with D possibly matching TRBD1 (6 bases). The CDR3 has 15 residues. The V gene lost 4 bases and the J gene lost 0 bases, with 14 bases spanning the gap. The germline V gene has CDR1 DFQATT and CDR2 SNEGSKA (reference sequence). CDR3 sequence (DNA): TGCAGTGCTAAGAGAAGGACAGTTAGCACAGATACGCAGTATTTT. Its protein product is CSAKRRTVSTDTQYF.

A few counts support this clonotype. The chain combines TRBV27 with TRBJ2-7; perhaps D is TRBD1 or TRBD2 (5 bases each). Germline V lookup: CDR1 MNHEY, CDR2 SMNVEV (reference sequence). The CDR3 extends over 16 amino acids. Trimming left V 5 bases short and J 0 bases short, with 17 bases between. CDR3 residues: CASSPLGPISSYEQYF. In nucleotides, the CDR3 is TGTGCCAGCAGTCCCCTGGGACCGATAAGCTCCTACGAGCAGTACTTC.

Here the CDR3 DNA reads TGCGCCAGCAGCCAAGTGAACGAGAACACTGAAGCTTTCTTT. As protein: CASSQVNENTEAFF. The chain employs TRBV4-3 and TRBJ1-1; unclear D gene. The length of the CDR3 is 14 residues. Germline CDR1 is LGHNA and CDR2 is YSLEER. With 1 base removed from V and 1 base from J, the gap between germline ends came to 7 bases.

In this sample, this clonotype turned up many times. The rearrangement links TRBV4-3 to TRBJ2-7; 9 nucleotides line up with TRBD2. There are 18 residues in the CDR3. Germline CDR1 reads LGHNA; CDR2 reads YSLEER. The V gene end was trimmed by 2 bases and the J gene end by 1 base; junction bases not matched to a gene: 12. DNA for the CDR3: TGCGCCAGCAGCCAACAGCGGTCTAGCGGGGCCAATTCCTACGAGCAGTACTTC. As protein: CASSQQRSSGANSYEQYF.

This clonotype has just a few counts. The chain links TRBV2 to TRBJ1-5; tentative D call: TRBD1 (5 bases). Germline V gene data show CDR1 as SNHLY and CDR2 as FYNNEI. V was shortened by 9 bases and J by 6 bases, with 9 bases between the two germline ends. The CDR3 totals 11 residues. The CDR3, as DNA: TGTGCCAGGGGGGTCGGTCAGCCCCAGCATTTT. This gives the protein CARGVGQPQHF.

The chain combines TRBV12-3 or TRBV12-4 with TRBJ1-3, with D possibly matching TRBD1 (5 bases). Trimming cost V 1 base and J 2 bases, with 12 bases left between them. This CDR3 region has 16 residues. The DNA for the CDR3 is TGTGCCAGCAGTTTAGGGGGCGGGGGGGCTGGAAACACCATATATTTT. Residues: CASSLGGGGAGNTIYF.

The rearrangement joins TRBV5-1 to TRBJ1-2; D gene uncertain. This CDR3 comprises 15 residues. V lost 1 base and J 1 base, leaving 11 bases between the germline ends. CDR1 and CDR2 (germline): SGHRS, YFSETQ. Here the CDR3 DNA reads TGCGCCAGCAGCTTGTATGGTCAGAGTAACTATGGCTACACCTTC. It yields the protein CASSLYGQSNYGYTF.

This clonotype was detected only a few times. A read error may produce the germline difference seen at one junction end. The genes are TRBV7-8 and TRBJ1-1; possibly TRBD1 for D (6 bases). Germline-derived CDR1 and CDR2 are SGHVS and FQNEAQ. The length of the CDR3 is 15 residues. The CDR3 DNA follows: TGCGCCAGCAGCCAAGGACAGTACGTGAACACTGAAGCTTTCTTT. This sequence encodes CASSQGQYVNTEAFF.

This clonotype was recorded only once. V is TRBV6-1 and J is TRBJ2-1; 9 nucleotides agree with TRBD2. Per germline, CDR1 MNHNS and CDR2 SASEGT. This CDR3 region has 17 residues. The ends lost 6 bases at V and 3 bases at J; junction bases unmatched: 12. CDR3 loop: CASSLTFSGGFYNEQFF. The DNA of the CDR3 is TGTGCCAGCAGCCTTACATTTAGCGGGGGATTCTACAATGAGCAGTTCTTC.

This clonotype occurred a few times. This chain joins TRBV20-1 and TRBJ1-4; D call uncertain. The CDR3 is made up of 13 amino acids. V was cut by 6 bases and J by 5 bases, with 13 bases left in between. Germline assignment: CDR1 DFQATT and CDR2 SNEGSKA (reference sequence). CDR3 coding DNA: TGCAGTGCCAGACATCAAGGGAATGAAAAACTGTTTTTT. Its protein is CSARHQGNEKLFF.

This clonotype occurred many times. The V gene is TRBV10-3, the J gene TRBJ2-3; 8 bases map to TRBD1. The J segment lost 2 bases and the V segment lost 8 bases, leaving 12 bases of the junction unmatched. The CDR3 covers 16 residues. The germline V gene has CDR1 ENHRY and CDR2 SYGVKD. The CDR3, as DNA: TGTGCCATCGGGCAGGGGGCTGCCAGCCACACAGATACGCAGTATTTT. Translating gives CAIGQGAASHTDTQYF.

In this sample, this clonotype turned up a few times. This sequence joins TRBV30 and TRBJ2-3; D gene uncertain. The V end was cut by 0 bases, the J end by 2 bases, with 9 bases between. Germline CDR1 is GTSNPN and CDR2 is SVGIG (reference sequence). CDR3 size: 14 residues. CDR3 residues: CAWSVGYLTDTQYF. Written as DNA, the CDR3 is TGTGCCTGGAGTGTAGGCTATCTCACAGATACGCAGTATTTT. The whole variable domain, remainder taken from reference TRBV30 and TRBJ2-3, is SQTIHQWPATLVQPVGSPLSLECTVEGTSNPNLYWYRQAAGRGLQLLFYSVGIGQISSEVPQNLSASRPQDRQFILSSKKLLLSDSGFYLCAWSVGYLTDTQYFGPGTRLTVL.

This clonotype was picked up a small number of times. This may be a read error, as it is one base from a much larger clone. The chain employs TRBV10-3 and TRBJ2-1; D unresolved. The CDR3 runs to 12 residues. Trimming took 10 bases from V and 9 from J, leaving 16 bases between them. The germline CDR1 and CDR2 sequences are ENHRY and SYGVKD. The CDR3 DNA sequence: TGTGCCAGCGGTGGGTATCTGGGTGAGCAGTTCTTC. Its translation is CASGGYLGEQFF.

The chain carries TRBV2 and TRBJ1-5; no firm D call. This CDR3 is built from 13 residues. Germline V lookup: CDR1 SNHLY, CDR2 FYNNEI. The V end lost 1 base, the J end lost 9 bases, and 10 bases lay between the germline ends. The CDR3 DNA follows: TGTGCCAGCAGTGAAGAACGGGTTCGGCCCCAGCATTTT. Protein product: CASSEERVRPQHF.

This clonotype appeared many times. J is TRBJ1-1 and V is TRBV20-1; D ambiguous. Trimming shortened V by 2 bases and J by 4 bases, and 17 bases separated the two germline ends. This CDR3 is 15 amino acids long. Germline V lookup: CDR1 DFQATT, CDR2 SNEGSKA (reference sequence). CDR3 region: CSARSPAQRATEAFF. The CDR3 coding sequence is TGCAGTGCTAGATCACCCGCCCAAAGGGCCACTGAAGCTTTCTTT.

The J gene is TRBJ2-1, the V gene TRBV20-1, with 11 bases identical to TRBD2. Germline V gives CDR1 DFQATT, CDR2 SNEGSKA (reference sequence). Trimming took 2 bases from V and 10 from J; bases not matched to a gene: 7. The CDR3 is 14 amino acids. As DNA, the CDR3 is TGCAGTGCTAGATTAATCGGACTAGCGGGCGAGCAGTTCTTC. Translating it yields CSARLIGLAGEQFF.

This clonotype was observed at least ten times. Here the CDR3 DNA reads TGTGCCAGCAGCCAAGAGAGAACTAGCGGCTACAATGAGCAGTTCTTC. Its protein is CASSQERTSGYNEQFF. The chain is built from TRBV3-1 and TRBJ2-1; 8 bases align to TRBD2. The trim removed 0 bases at V and 3 bases at J, leaving 4 bases unmatched. CDR1 LGHDT and CDR2 YNNKEL come from the germline V gene (reference sequence). This CDR3 region has 16 residues.

This clonotype was detected once. A read error is possible here, since a much larger clone lies one base away. The rearrangement uses TRBV7-2 and TRBJ1-5; D is unresolved. Trimming cost V 2 bases and J 15 bases, with 20 bases left between them. The germline V gene has CDR1 SGHTA and CDR2 FQGNSA. The CDR3 length is 14 residues. The CDR3 DNA is TGTGCCAGCAGCTTATTAATCCCCGGGCCCTGGAGGCATTTT. Translated, it gives CASSLLIPGPWRHF.

This clonotype was seen at least ten times. This rearrangement joins TRBV7-6 to TRBJ2-7; a weak D match, TRBD1 (5 bases). Germline assignment: CDR1 SGHVS and CDR2 FNYEAQ. V was trimmed by 0 bases and J by 3 bases, leaving 12 bases between them. The CDR3 has 15 residues. The CDR3 coding sequence is TGTGCCAGCAGCTTAGCGAGTGGGGCAGGCTACGAGCAGTACTTC. It specifies CASSLASGAGYEQYF.

This clonotype was recorded at least ten times. This sequence joins TRBV20-1 and TRBJ2-3; D might be TRBD1 (6 bases). Trimming took off 3 bases at V and 4 bases at J, with 26 bases between the two ends. CDR1 and CDR2 (germline): DFQATT, SNEGSKA (reference sequence). The CDR3 spans 18 residues. The CDR3 coding sequence is TGCAGTGCTAGTTACGGGTCGGCAGGGGCCCTTTCGCCAGATACGCAGTATTTT. The encoded protein is CSASYGSAGALSPDTQYF.

This clonotype was counted a single time. This may stem from a read error, because a much larger clone lies one nucleotide away. V is TRBV28 and J is TRBJ1-2, with D possibly being TRBD1 (6 bases). The CDR3 totals 13 residues. Germline values: CDR1 MDHEN, CDR2 SYDVKM. The CDR3 DNA sequence: TGTGCCAGCAGTCCCGGGACAACCGATGGCTGCACCTTC. As protein: CASSPGTTDGCTF.